The 24 T cell receptor beta chains in this list originate from one sample, sequenced in a study of T cell changes during pregnancy in multiple sclerosis. TCRdb keeps only in-frame clones here, not all; method: immunoSEQ multiplex PCR. The table lists some 52,000 clones, 85% to 95% of them singletons. Sequenced material: CD4+ T cells from peripheral blood mononuclear cells, taken before pregnancy. The origin of the receptors is a female donor with multiple sclerosis, enrolled in a pregnancy study.

This clone was detected only once. The chain is built from TRBV25-1 and TRBJ1-4; D is unclear. The V end lost 1 base, the J end lost 2 bases, and 8 bases lay between the germline ends. The germline V gene has CDR1 MGHDK and CDR2 SYGVNS. This CDR3 has 15 amino acids. CDR3 loop: CASSESGRTNEKLFF. CDR3 sequence (DNA): TGTGCCAGCAGTGAATCTGGCAGGACTAATGAAAAACTGTTTTTT.

This clone was picked up one time. This sequence joins TRBV18 and TRBJ1-4; 10 bases line up with TRBD1. The V and J ends lost 6 bases and 13 bases, in that order; junction bases with no gene match: 11. CDR1 KGHSH and CDR2 LQKENI come from the germline V gene. The CDR3 has 14 residues. The CDR3 is CASSSGTGVVRLFF. The CDR3 bases are TGTGCCAGCTCTTCCGGGACAGGGGTTGTTAGACTGTTTTTT.

The J gene is TRBJ2-3, the V gene TRBV5-6; TRBD2 matches 9 bases. Germline V gene sequence: CDR1 SGHDT, CDR2 YYEEEE. V trimming: 4 bases; J trimming: 4 bases; junction bases outside the gene matches: 10. CDR3 length equals 16 residues. The CDR3 loop is CASSAGTSLHSDTQYF. The CDR3 DNA follows: TGTGCCAGCAGCGCGGGGACTAGCCTCCATTCAGATACGCAGTATTTT.

The rearrangement joins TRBV19 to TRBJ2-6; perhaps TRBD1 as D (6 bases). This CDR3 comprises 15 residues. Germline assignment: CDR1 LNHDA and CDR2 SQIVND (reference sequence). The V end was cut by 6 bases, the J end by 2 bases, with 11 bases between. This CDR3 is CASSTGTTGANVLTF. The DNA of the CDR3 is TGTGCCAGTAGCACAGGGACAACTGGGGCCAACGTCCTGACTTTC.

The rearrangement uses TRBV15 and TRBJ2-7, with D possibly being TRBD1 (5 bases). This CDR3 has 15 amino acids. Germline CDR1 reads LNHNV; CDR2 reads YYDKDF (reference sequence). The V end was cut by 0 bases, the J end by 6 bases, with 15 bases between. As DNA, the CDR3 is TGTGCCACCAGCAGAGAATCGGCAGGGCTGGGCGAGCAGTACTTC. This gives the protein CATSRESAGLGEQYF.

The rearrangement joins TRBV29-1 to TRBJ1-1; D perhaps matches TRBD1 (5 bases). The CDR3 is 12 residues long. Germline CDR1 is SQVTM and CDR2 is ANQGSEA. Trimming took off 0 bases at V and 7 bases at J, with 9 bases between the two ends. The CDR3: CSVEDRTIEAFF. Here the CDR3 DNA reads TGCAGCGTTGAAGACCGGACAATTGAAGCTTTCTTT.

This chain links TRBV15 with TRBJ2-7, with 9 bases fitting TRBD1. Germline V gene sequence: CDR1 LNHNV, CDR2 YYDKDF (reference sequence). CDR3 length: 14 amino acids. The V and J ends lost 3 bases and 5 bases, in that order; junction bases with no gene match: 5. The chain's CDR3 is CATSRGDRENEQYF. In nucleotides, the CDR3 is TGTGCCACCAGCAGGGGGGACAGGGAAAACGAGCAGTACTTC.

This clone has just a few counts. The chain joins TRBV19 to TRBJ1-1; D is perhaps TRBD1 (6 bases). V shed 8 bases and J shed 3 bases, with 13 bases lying between them. The CDR3 runs to 13 residues. CDR1 is LNHDA, CDR2 SQIVND, per germline (reference sequence). This CDR3 is CASFNRADTEAFF. The CDR3 DNA is TGTGCCAGTTTTAACAGGGCCGACACTGAAGCTTTCTTT.

V and J are TRBV4-1 and TRBJ1-4; possible D gene TRBD1, 6 bases. Germline assignment: CDR1 MGHRA and CDR2 YSYEKL. The CDR3 consists of 15 residues. Trimming cost V 0 bases and J 7 bases, with 12 bases left between them. In DNA, the CDR3 is TGCGCCAGCAGCCAAGAGGGGACACGAATTGAAAAACTGTTTTTT. Translation gives CASSQEGTRIEKLFF.

The chain carries TRBV5-1 and TRBJ1-1; 11 bases are a match to TRBD1. J was trimmed by 4 bases and V by 4 bases; bases with no gene match: 6. Germline V gene sequence: CDR1 SGHRS, CDR2 YFSETQ. The length of the CDR3 is 15 residues. CDR3 amino acids: CASSTFGTGGTEAFF. The CDR3 nucleotides read TGCGCCAGCAGCACTTTCGGGACAGGGGGCACTGAAGCTTTCTTT.

This clone was seen only a few times. The chain combines TRBV6-6 with TRBJ1-1, with D possibly matching TRBD1 (5 bases). The CDR3 is made up of 13 amino acids. Looked up from germline, CDR1 is MNHNY and CDR2 is SVGAGI (reference sequence). Trimming removed 3 bases at V and 6 bases at J, with 11 bases between. CDR3 in DNA: TGTGCCAGCAGTTATCCCAGGGCCGCTGAAGCTTTCTTT. It specifies CASSYPRAAEAFF.

This clone was detected only once. The chain combines TRBV7-2 with TRBJ2-7; 10 positions agree with TRBD2. The CDR3 is made up of 16 amino acids. Losses at the gene ends were 1 base for V and 3 bases for J; bases not matched to a gene: 6. Germline loops: CDR1 SGHTA, CDR2 FQGNSA. The CDR3 bases are TGTGCCAGCAGCTTAGATGCGGCTAGCGGGAGCTACGAGCAGTACTTC. Protein: CASSLDAASGSYEQYF.

The rearrangement uses TRBV18 and TRBJ1-5, with D unclear. V lost 2 bases and J lost 1, with 6 bases in between. CDR1 is KGHSH and CDR2 is LQKENI in the germline V gene. The CDR3 is 14 amino acids. The CDR3 bases are TGTGCCAGCTCACCAGTGGGCAGCAATCAGCCCCAGCATTTT. Translation gives CASSPVGSNQPQHF.

The rearrangement uses TRBV5-5 and TRBJ2-7; D is undetermined. The V end lost 4 bases, the J end lost 0 bases, and 11 bases lay between the germline ends. The germline CDR1 and CDR2 sequences are SGHKS and YYEKEE (reference sequence). CDR3 length equals 14 residues. CDR3 DNA sequence: TGTGCCAGCAGCCCTCGGGTGCTCTCCTACGAGCAGTACTTC. Translation gives CASSPRVLSYEQYF.

J is TRBJ1-2 and V is TRBV5-4; perhaps TRBD1 as D (5 bases). With 0 bases removed from V and 4 bases from J, the gap between germline ends came to 7 bases. The CDR3 has 13 residues. Looked up from germline, CDR1 is SGHNT and CDR2 is YYREEE (reference sequence). The CDR3 loop is CASSLGQLYGYTF. CDR3 nucleotide sequence: TGTGCCAGCAGCTTGGGACAGCTCTATGGCTACACCTTC.

V and J are TRBV6-4 and TRBJ1-4; no clear D gene. The CDR3 runs to 17 residues. CDR1 and CDR2 from the germline V gene are MRHNA and SNTAGT. The V and J ends lost 2 bases and 0 bases respectively, with 13 bases between them. The CDR3 reads CASSDLNGGATNEKLFF. CDR3 DNA: TGTGCCAGCAGTGACCTCAACGGCGGGGCAACTAATGAAAAACTGTTTTTT.

J is TRBJ1-5 and V is TRBV19; 9 bases line up with TRBD1. Trimming cost V 7 bases and J 3 bases; bases outside gene matches: 7. Germline lookup yields CDR1 LNHDA and CDR2 SQIVND (reference sequence). The CDR3 runs 15 residues. The CDR3, as DNA: TGTGCCAGTACCGACAGGGGGGGTTTCAATCAGCCCCAGCATTTT. It translates to CASTDRGGFNQPQHF.

The genes are TRBV5-5 and TRBJ1-1, with TRBD1 matching over 7 bases. V lost 4 bases and J lost 4; bases outside the gene matches: 10. From germline, CDR1 is SGHKS and CDR2 YYEKEE (reference sequence). This CDR3 has 15 residues. The CDR3 protein is CASSADEGAVTEAFF. DNA for the CDR3: TGTGCCAGCAGCGCCGATGAGGGGGCTGTCACTGAAGCTTTCTTT.

CDR3 coding DNA: TGTGCCAGCAGGGACGGGACTAGCGGGAGACCCTACGAGCAGTACTTC. Amino acid sequence: CASRDGTSGRPYEQYF. The chain couples TRBV6-6 to TRBJ2-7; 14 bases map to TRBD2. J gave up 2 bases and V 6 bases, and 6 bases lay outside the gene matches. CDR3 length: 16 residues. In germline, CDR1 is MNHNY, CDR2 SVGAGI (reference sequence).

This chain joins TRBV19 and TRBJ1-1, with a possible D match to TRBD1 (6 bases). V lost 5 bases and J 1 base, leaving 17 bases between the germline ends. The CDR3 is 16 residues long. Germline lookup yields CDR1 LNHDA and CDR2 SQIVND (reference sequence). The CDR3 coding sequence is TGTGCCAGTAGTCCCCAGGGGCGGCGGACGAACACTGAAGCTTTCTTT. This codes for CASSPQGRRTNTEAFF.

This chain links TRBV5-1 with TRBJ2-3, with 14 bases identical to TRBD2. CDR3 length equals 15 residues. With V trimmed by 5 bases and J by 5 bases, 4 bases remained unmatched. From germline, CDR1 is SGHRS and CDR2 YFSETQ. CDR3 loop: CASSPGLAGVDTQYF. DNA of the CDR3: TGCGCCAGCAGTCCGGGACTAGCGGGAGTAGATACGCAGTATTTT.

This clone was counted only a few times. The chain recombines TRBV30 with TRBJ2-2, with D perhaps matching TRBD1 (6 bases). The germline V gene has CDR1 GTSNPN and CDR2 SVGIG (reference sequence). Trimming removed 2 bases from V and 7 bases from J, with 20 bases in between. The length of the CDR3 is 16 residues. The CDR3 reads CAWSPPLYRADGELFF. The CDR3 region has the DNA TGTGCCTGGAGTCCACCTCTTTACAGGGCTGACGGGGAGCTGTTTTTT.

The J gene is TRBJ2-7, the V gene TRBV5-6; 9 nucleotides line up with TRBD1. J lost 4 bases, V lost 0 bases, and 8 bases had no gene match. Per germline, CDR1 SGHDT and CDR2 YYEEEE. This CDR3 has 16 amino acids. CDR3 in amino acids: CASSLAGQGGRYEQYF. In DNA, the CDR3 is TGTGCCAGCAGCTTGGCGGGACAGGGTGGTAGGTACGAGCAGTACTTC.

J is TRBJ2-7 and V is TRBV6-1; D unclear. The V gene lost 4 bases and the J gene lost 5 bases, with 12 bases spanning the gap. Germline CDR1 is MNHNS and CDR2 is SASEGT. CDR3 size: 13 residues. The CDR3 loop is CASSAPPRNEQYF. Here the CDR3 DNA reads TGTGCCAGCAGTGCCCCCCCGCGGAACGAGCAGTACTTC.